This T cell receptor beta chain was sequenced during a study of blood T cells in healthy people across ages. Findings and caveats of the study: A greater number of naive CD4+ cells and higher diversity distinguished long-lived donors from aged donors.

Remarks on this clonotype: Its target is unknown.

For the second PCR, which ran for about 6 to 11 cycles, a sample-barcoded 5' primer and a J-beta primer mix were used. One entry per CDR3 protein results from TCRdb running MiXCR on the 5' RACE reads. The top ten clones hold under 4% of a sample with about 800,000 distinct CDR3 sequences, just under 25% of them seen once. Trimming removed 6 bases at V and 4 bases at J, with 19 bases between. Germline CDR1 reads MDHEN; CDR2 reads SYDVKM. This CDR3 contains 15 residues. These data also formed part of another study, on T cells of mothers and their children. Turning to that study: A few healthy Caucasian mothers gave samples, and so did their six children. When the second PCR was run, its M1S primer added sample barcodes and 2-4 random nucleotides. Persistent microchimeric T cell clones were sought, and none were detected.

This clonotype was obtained from a boy between 10 and 17 years old in good health. The sequencing sample was made of blood. The V gene is TRBV28, the J gene TRBJ2-7; tentative D call: TRBD1 (6 bases). Here the CDR3 reads CASRPTEPRGYEQYF. The CDR3 DNA reads TGTGCCAGCAGGCCGACAGAGCCTAGGGGGTACGAGCAGTACTTC.